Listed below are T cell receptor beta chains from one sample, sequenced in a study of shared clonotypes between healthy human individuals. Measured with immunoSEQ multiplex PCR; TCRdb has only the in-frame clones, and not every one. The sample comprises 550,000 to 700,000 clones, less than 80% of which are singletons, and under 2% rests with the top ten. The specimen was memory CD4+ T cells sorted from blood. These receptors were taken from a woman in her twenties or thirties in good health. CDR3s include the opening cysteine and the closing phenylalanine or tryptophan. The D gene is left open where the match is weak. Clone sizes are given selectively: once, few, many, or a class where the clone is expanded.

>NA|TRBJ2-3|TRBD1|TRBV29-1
TGCAGCGCCTTACCTCTCGCGGGACAGGCAGATACGCAGTATTTT
CSALPLAGQADTQYF
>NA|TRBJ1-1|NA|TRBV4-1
TGCGCCAGCAGCCAGGGCGTCTTGCGGGGGACTGAAGCTTTCTTT
CASSQGVLRGTEAFF
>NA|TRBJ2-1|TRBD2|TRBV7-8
TGTGCCAGCAGGCCCAAGCGGGAGGGCCACAATGAGCAGTTCTTC
CASRPKREGHNEQFF
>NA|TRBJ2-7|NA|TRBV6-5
TGTGCCAGCAGTGTTGGACCCGGGAAGGGCGAGCAGTACTTC
CASSVGPGKGEQYF
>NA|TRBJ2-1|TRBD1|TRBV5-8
TGTGCCAGCAGCTATGCCGGGACAGGGGTTAGCTCCTACAATGAGCAGTTCTTC
CASSYAGTGVSSYNEQFF
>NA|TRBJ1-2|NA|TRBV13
TGTGCCAGCAGCTTTTCGACGACAGTAGCTAACTATGGCTACACCTTC
CASSFSTTVANYGYTF
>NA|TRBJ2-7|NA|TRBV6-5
TGTGCCAGCTCTTGGCGGCGATCCTACGAGCAGTACTTC
CASSWRRSYEQYF
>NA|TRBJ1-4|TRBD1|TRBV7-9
TGTGCCAGCAGCTTAACGACAGGGGCGAAAAATGAAAAACTGTTTTTT
CASSLTTGAKNEKLFF
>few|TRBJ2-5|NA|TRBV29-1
TGCAGCACCACAGGACAGGGAGGGAGTAAAGAGACCCAGTACTTC
CSTTGQGGSKETQYF
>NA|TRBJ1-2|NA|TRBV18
TGTGCCAGCTCACCTGGCACGGAGACTGGCTATGGCTACACCTTC
CASSPGTETGYGYTF
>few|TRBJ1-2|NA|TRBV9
TGTGCCAGCAGCGTAGGAGGGAGGGACCGAAATAACTATGGCTACACCTTC
CASSVGGRDRNNYGYTF
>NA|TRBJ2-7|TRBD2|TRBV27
TGTGCCAGCAGTCTCCGGACTAGCGGCCAATCCACCTCCTACGAGCAGTACTTC
CASSLRTSGQSTSYEQYF
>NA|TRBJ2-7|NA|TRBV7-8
TGTGCCAGCAGCTTATTTAGCGAAGGGGGCTACGAGCAGTACTTC
CASSLFSEGGYEQYF
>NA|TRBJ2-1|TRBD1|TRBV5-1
TGCGCCAGCAGCCGAGGGGCAGGGACAGATGAGCAGTTCTTC
CASSRGAGTDEQFF
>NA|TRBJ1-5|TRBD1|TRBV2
TGTGCCACCGCTGACAGGGGCAATAGCAATCAGCCCCAGCATTTT
CATADRGNSNQPQHF
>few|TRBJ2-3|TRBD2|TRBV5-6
TGTGCCAGCAGCTGGGGTCTAGCGGCAGATACGCAGTATTTT
CASSWGLAADTQYF
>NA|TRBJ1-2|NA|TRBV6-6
TGTGCCAGCAGTCGTGGGGTGTCGACAGGAACCCATGGCTACACCTTC
CASSRGVSTGTHGYTF
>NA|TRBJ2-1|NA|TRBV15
TGTGCCACCAGCAGAGTGGGGGTGGGTGAGCAGTTCTTC
CATSRVGVGEQFF
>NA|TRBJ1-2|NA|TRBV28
TGTGCCCTGTCTAGGGGGGCGGCCTATGGCTACACCTTC
CALSRGAAYGYTF
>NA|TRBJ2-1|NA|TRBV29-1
TGCAGCGTTGGTCTCAGTTACAATGAGCAGTTCTTC
CSVGLSYNEQFF
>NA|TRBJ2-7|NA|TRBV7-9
TGTGCCAGCAGCCTCGGGGGAGACGCCTACGAGCAGTACTTC
CASSLGGDAYEQYF
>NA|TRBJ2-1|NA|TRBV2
TGTGCCACCGCTGGGCAGGGCTACAATGAGCAGTTCTTC
CATAGQGYNEQFF
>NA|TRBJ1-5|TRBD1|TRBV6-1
TGTGCCAGCAGCTTTACAAGGACAGGTAGTCAGCCCCAGCATTTT
CASSFTRTGSQPQHF
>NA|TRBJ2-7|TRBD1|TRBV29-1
TGCAGCGTTGGGGACAGGGAGCAGTACTTC
CSVGDREQYF
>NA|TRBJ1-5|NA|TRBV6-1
TGTGCCACACACGTGGGGACAACGAGCAATCAGCCCCAGCATTTT
CATHVGTTSNQPQHF
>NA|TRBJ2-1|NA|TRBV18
TGTGCCAGCTCACCACAGGACAATGAGCAGTTCTTC
CASSPQDNEQFF
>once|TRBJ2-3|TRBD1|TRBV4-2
TGTGCCAGCAGCCAACCATTAGGACAGGGGGCCTCCACAGATACGCAGTATTTT
CASSQPLGQGASTDTQYF
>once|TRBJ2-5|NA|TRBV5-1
TGCGCCAGCAGCCCCATCGGGGAGACCCAGTACTTC
CASSPIGETQYF
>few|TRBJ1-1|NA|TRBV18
TGTGCCAGCTCACCATCACAACGGGAAACTGAAGCTTTCTTT
CASSPSQRETEAFF
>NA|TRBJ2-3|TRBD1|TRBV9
TGTGCCAGCAGCGTTCGCGACGGACAGGGCACAGATACGCAGTATTTT
CASSVRDGQGTDTQYF
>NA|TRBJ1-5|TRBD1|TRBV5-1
TGCGCCAGCAGCTGGGGGACAGGGGGCGCGGGTCAGCCCCAGCATTTT
CASSWGTGGAGQPQHF
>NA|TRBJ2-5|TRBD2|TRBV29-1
TGCAGCGTTGAGCGGTGGCAGGGTGCGGGGGAGCAGTACTTC
CSVERWQGAGEQYF
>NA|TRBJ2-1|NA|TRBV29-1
TGCAGCGCAAAGGACAGTTGGCAGTTCTTC
CSAKDSWQFF
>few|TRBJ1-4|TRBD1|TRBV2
TGTGCCAGTATTAGGGACAGAAATAATGAAAAACTGTTTTTT
CASIRDRNNEKLFF
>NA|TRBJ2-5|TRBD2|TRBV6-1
TGTGCGTCTGACAGAGGGAGGGCCTCCAGGGAGACCCAGTACTTC
CASDRGRASRETQYF
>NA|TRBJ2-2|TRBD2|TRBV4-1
TGCGCCAGCAGCCAACTAGCGGGAGGTCCCGGGGAGCTGTTTTTT
CASSQLAGGPGELFF
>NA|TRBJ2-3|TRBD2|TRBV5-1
TGCGCCAGCAGCTCAACCCCTAGCGGTAGTTTCACAGATACGCAGTATTTT
CASSSTPSGSFTDTQYF
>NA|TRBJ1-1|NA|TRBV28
TGTGCCAGCACGCGGGAACCTTCTGAAGCTTTCTTT
CASTREPSEAFF
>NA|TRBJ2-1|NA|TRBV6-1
TGTGCCAGCAGGGAGGACCCAGCAGGCTACAATGAGCAGTTCTTC
CASREDPAGYNEQFF
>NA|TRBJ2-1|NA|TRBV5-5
TGTGCCAGCAGCTTACAGGGTGGCAGGGATGAGCAGTTCTTC
CASSLQGGRDEQFF
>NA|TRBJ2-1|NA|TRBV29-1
TGCAGCGTAGCAGGGGTCGGGTACAATGAGCAGTTCTTC
CSVAGVGYNEQFF
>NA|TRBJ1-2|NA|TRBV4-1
TGCGCCAGCAGCCAAGAACCGGGGGGATATGGCTACACCTTC
CASSQEPGGYGYTF
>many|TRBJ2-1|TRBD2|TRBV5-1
TGCGCCAGCAGCTGGACTAGCGGGAGTCCCTCCTACAATGAGCAGTTCTTC
CASSWTSGSPSYNEQFF
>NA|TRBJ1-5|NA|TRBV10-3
TGTGCCATCAGTGGGTCCCTTAATCAGCCCCAGCATTTT
CAISGSLNQPQHF
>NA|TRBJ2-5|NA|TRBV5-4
TGTGCCAGCAGCGCACGCCTGGTTGAGACCCAGTACTTC
CASSARLVETQYF
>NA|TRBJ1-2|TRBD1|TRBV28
TGTGCCAGCAGTTTAAACAGGGGACGGCATGGCTACACCTTC
CASSLNRGRHGYTF
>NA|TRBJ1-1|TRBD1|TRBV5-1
TGCGCCAGCAGCTCGGGGTCTGAGGGGGCAAAAGCTTTCTTT
CASSSGSEGAKAFF
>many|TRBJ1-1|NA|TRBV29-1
TGCAGCGGTCACCCCTACCCACCGGGCCCGGGAAACACTGAAGCTTTCTTT
CSGHPYPPGPGNTEAFF
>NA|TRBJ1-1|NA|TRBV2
TGTGCCAGCAGTGTTTTAGGGGGGGACACTGAAGCTTTCTTT
CASSVLGGDTEAFF
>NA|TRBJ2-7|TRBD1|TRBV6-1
TGTGCCACTCACCAAGGGGGCGGGCGTCGCGAGCAGTACTTC
CATHQGGGRREQYF
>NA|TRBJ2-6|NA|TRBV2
TGTGCCAGCACCCTATCCGCAGCCGGGGCCAACGTCCTGACTTTC
CASTLSAAGANVLTF
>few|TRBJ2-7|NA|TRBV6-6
TGTGCCAGCAGCCTCGGAGAGGCCCGCGGGCAGTACTTC
CASSLGEARGQYF
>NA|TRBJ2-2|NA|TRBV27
TGTGCCAGCAGCGCGGACAGTACCGGGGAGCTGTTTTTT
CASSADSTGELFF